This T cell receptor beta chain was recovered during a study of blood T cell repertoires in COVID-19. Trimming pared 0 bases from V and 2 bases from J, leaving 11 bases between. Germline values: CDR1 SGHDT, CDR2 YYEEEE. This CDR3 region has 15 residues. Per the original data handling: Reference gene primer amplification gave nucleated cell count estimates. Repertoires were generated with immunoSEQ multiplex PCR, while TCRdb's copy carries only in-frame clones and drops some. V, J and clone size are taken as reported in that table, and D and trimming were inferred from the DNA itself. This table has about 240,000 clones, around 82% appearing once.

The TCR comes from a woman aged 40 to 55 who had been exposed to COVID-19. The chain employs TRBV5-6 and TRBJ1-1; weak D call: TRBD1 (5 bases). The specimen was PBMCs or T cells enriched from blood (not recorded which). The CDR3 loop reads CASSLAGGINTEAFF. CDR3 sequence (DNA): TGTGCCAGCAGCTTGGCCGGGGGGATAAACACTGAAGCTTTCTTT.